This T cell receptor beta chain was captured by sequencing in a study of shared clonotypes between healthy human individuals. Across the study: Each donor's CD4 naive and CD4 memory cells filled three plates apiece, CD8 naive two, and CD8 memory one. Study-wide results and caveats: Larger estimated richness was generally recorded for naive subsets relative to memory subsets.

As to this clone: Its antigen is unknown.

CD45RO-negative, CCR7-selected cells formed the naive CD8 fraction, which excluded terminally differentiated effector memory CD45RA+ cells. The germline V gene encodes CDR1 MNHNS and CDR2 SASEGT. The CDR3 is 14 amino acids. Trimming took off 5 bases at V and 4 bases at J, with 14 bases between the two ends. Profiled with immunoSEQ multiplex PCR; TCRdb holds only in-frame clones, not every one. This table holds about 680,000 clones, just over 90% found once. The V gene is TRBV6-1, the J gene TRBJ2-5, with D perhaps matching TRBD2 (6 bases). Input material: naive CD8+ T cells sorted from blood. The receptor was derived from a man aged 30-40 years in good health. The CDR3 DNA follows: TGTGCCAGCAGTACTAGCCAAGCCCGAGAGACCCAGTACTTC. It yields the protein CASSTSQARETQYF.